This T cell receptor (beta chain) was retrieved from a study of T cell clonotyping in hematopoietic cell transplantation. Samples: about 28 days before transplant, then days 30, 100 and 180 after. General study results and limits: Broader posttransplant TCR repertoire diversity was predicted by graft donor and pretransplant recipient Inverse Simpson Index values. Recipient TCR diversity dropped after transplant; expanded clonotypes rose from day 30 to 180.

Of note for this clone: The antigen remains unidentified.

TCRdb's copy holds only in-frame clones and misses some; the assay was immunoSEQ multiplex PCR. The sample contains some 3,100 clones, roughly 57% of which appear only once. In germline, CDR1 is SEHNR, CDR2 FQNEAQ (reference sequence). The CDR3 sequence is 14 residues long. V shed 4 bases and J 5 bases; nucleotides not matched to a gene: 5. Specimen: peripheral blood mononuclear cells, collected 30 days after allogeneic stem cell transplant. The origin of this receptor is a female patient younger than 45 who had an allogeneic stem cell transplant, so T cells may come from the graft donor. Some clones in this sample may be carry-over from other donors' samples. V and J are TRBV7-9 and TRBJ1-1, with 9 bases fitting TRBD1. In DNA, the CDR3 is TGTGCCAGCAGCTCGGACAGGGGTGGAACTGAAGCTTTCTTT. Protein product: CASSSDRGGTEAFF.